This note documents a single T cell receptor beta chain sequence. What antigen it recognizes has not been identified. Per-base qualities were not stored, and no clone one base away is much larger. The sample is drawn from a study of blood T cell repertoires in COVID-19 (dated by TCRdb to the early 2020s). The study in broad terms: The collaborator samples originated in the United States, Italy and Spain and spanned the acute and convalescent phases of COVID-19. Where available, HLA class I and class II types were obtained from metadata supplied by the sample provider rather than from assay-based typing. The sample metadata nearly always contained a de-identified subject ID, COVID-19 status, age in years and sex. The repertoires were released in a freely available public database intended as a resource for research on the immune response to SARS-CoV-2. The samples were drawn from the first 160 participants of the ongoing ImmuneRACE study and from 950 to 1,500 subjects provided by 6 global collaborators. The prospective study material was composed of cDNA or gDNA derived from T cells, B-cell-depleted T cells, or PBMCs. Deeply sampled blood TCRbeta repertoires from subjects exposed to, actively infected with, or recovered from COVID-19 were included in the dataset. Study-wide conclusions, independent of this receptor: The quantity of clinical and demographic metadata differed by source and by participant and was supplied without curation.

The germline V and J ends show losses of 7 bases and 1 base respectively, and no gene match explains 2 bases of the junction. From the cysteine up to the phenylalanine, the CDR3 has a length of 13 residues. The only DNA kept is the CDR3, 39 bases in frame from the first base. The germline V gene encodes CDR1 MNHEY and CDR2 SVGAGI. In the prospective study, participants were 18 to 89 years old, resided in approximately 22 geographic areas of the United States, and were enrolled through a virtual design. In the prospective study, cohorts were assigned on the basis of participant-reported clinical history obtained from a screening survey and a study questionnaire. For ImmuneRACE Cohort 3, a participant was defined as recovered based on two consecutive negative NP/OP PCR tests, clearance by a healthcare professional, or resolution of symptoms. Each participant in the prospective study had whole blood, serum and a nasopharyngeal or oropharyngeal swab collected by mobile phlebotomists. Additional blood draws and questionnaires over an approximately two-month period could optionally be provided by prospective study participants. Before DNA extraction, prospective study blood samples were shipped either frozen or at room temperature.

TCRbeta CDR3 regions were amplified from genomic DNA using the immunoSEQ Assay, a bias-controlled multiplex PCR. For the original study's pipeline: The number of nucleated cells in each sample was estimated from the amplification of reference gene primers within the assay. To quantify the absolute abundance of each unique TCRbeta CDR3 rearrangement, sequence reads were collapsed and filtered. Productive Simpson clonality was computed per sample as the square root of Simpson's diversity index over productive rearrangements. The table was pulled from immuneACCESS by TCRdb, which kept in-frame rearrangements only. Such tables lose some clones; where checked, under half of the loss comes from unresolved V genes, and the rest has no known cause. From that table come the V and J calls and clone size; the DNA was used to work out D and trimming. Within this sample are some 510,000 clones, with around 87% of them counted one time only. The ten biggest clones cover less than 2% of the sample.

Material: PBMCs or T cells enriched from blood (not recorded which). This sequence originates from a woman between 40 and 55 years old who had recovered from COVID-19. The sequence links TRBV6-5 to TRBJ1-1, with 8 junctional bases fitting TRBD1. The nucleotides read TGTGCCAGCAAGCAGGGGGCGAACACTGAAGCTTTCTTT. Its product reads: CASKQGANTEAFF.